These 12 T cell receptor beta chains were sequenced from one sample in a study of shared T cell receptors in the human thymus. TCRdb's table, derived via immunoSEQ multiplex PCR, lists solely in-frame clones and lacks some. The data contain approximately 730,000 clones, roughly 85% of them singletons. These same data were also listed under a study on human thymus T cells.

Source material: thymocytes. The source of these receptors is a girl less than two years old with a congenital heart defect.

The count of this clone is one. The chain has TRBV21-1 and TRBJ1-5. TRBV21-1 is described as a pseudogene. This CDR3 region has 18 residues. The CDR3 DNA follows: TGTGCCAGCAGCCCCCCCGGACTTGGGGAGGTAGGCAATCAGCCCCAGCATTTT. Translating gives CASSPPGLGEVGNQPQHF.

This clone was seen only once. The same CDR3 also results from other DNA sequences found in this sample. In DNA, the CDR3 is TGTGCCACCAGCAGAGTCGGACAGGGACAATACGAGCAGTACTTC. It codes for CATSRVGQGQYEQYF. V is TRBV15 and J is TRBJ2-7; 8 positions agree with TRBD1. Germline CDR1 LNHNV, CDR2 YYDKDF (reference sequence). V shed 1 base, J shed 4 bases, and the junction held 6 bases outside the gene matches. This CDR3 has 15 residues.

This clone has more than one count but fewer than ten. The CDR3 DNA reads TGTGCCAGTAGTGACCGGGACAGGGGGCGGACACAAGAGACCCAGTACTTC. Encoded protein: CASSDRDRGRTQETQYF. This chain connects TRBV19 to TRBJ2-5; 12 bases fit TRBD1. The CDR3 is 17 residues long. CDR1 is LNHDA and CDR2 is SQIVND in the germline V gene (reference sequence). With V trimmed by 5 bases and J by 2 bases, 9 bases remained unmatched. Combining the CDR3 with reference TRBV19 and TRBJ2-5 gives the whole variable domain DGGITQSPKYLFRKEGQNVTLSCEQNLNHDAMYWYRQDPGQGLRLIYYSQIVNDFQKGDIAEGYSVSREKKESFPLTVTSAQKNPTAFYLCASSDRDRGRTQETQYFGPGTRLLVL.

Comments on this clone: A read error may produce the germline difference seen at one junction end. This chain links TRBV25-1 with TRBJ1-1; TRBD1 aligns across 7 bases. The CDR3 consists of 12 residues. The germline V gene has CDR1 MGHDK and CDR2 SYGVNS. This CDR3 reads CASSGVTGKGSF. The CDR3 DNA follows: TGTGCCAGCAGTGGGGTGACAGGGAAGGGCTCCTTT.

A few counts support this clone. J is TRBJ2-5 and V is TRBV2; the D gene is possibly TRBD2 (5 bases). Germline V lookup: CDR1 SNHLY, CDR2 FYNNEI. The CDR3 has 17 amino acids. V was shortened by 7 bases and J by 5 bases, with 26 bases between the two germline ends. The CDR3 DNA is TGTGCCAGCACCCTTGCCGGAACACGCAGACGAGGGGAGACCCAGTACTTC. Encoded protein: CASTLAGTRRRGETQYF. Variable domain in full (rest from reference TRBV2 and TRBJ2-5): EPEVTQTPSHQVTQMGQEVILRCVPISNHLYFYWYRQILGQKVEFLVSFYNNEISEKSEIFDDQFSVERPDGSNFTLKIRSTKLEDSAMYFCASTLAGTRRRGETQYFGPGTRLLVL.

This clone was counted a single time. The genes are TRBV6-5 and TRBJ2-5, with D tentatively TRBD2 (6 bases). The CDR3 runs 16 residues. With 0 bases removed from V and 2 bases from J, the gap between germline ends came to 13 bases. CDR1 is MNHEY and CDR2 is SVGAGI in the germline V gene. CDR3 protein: CASSYSPSGLQETQYF. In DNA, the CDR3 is TGTGCCAGCAGTTACTCCCCGAGCGGGTTACAAGAGACCCAGTACTTC.

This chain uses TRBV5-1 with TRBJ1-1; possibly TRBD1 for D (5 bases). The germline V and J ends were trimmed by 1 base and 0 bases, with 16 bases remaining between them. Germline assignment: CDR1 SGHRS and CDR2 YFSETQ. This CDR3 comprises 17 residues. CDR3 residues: CASSLNFHWGMNTEAFF. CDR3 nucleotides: TGCGCCAGCAGCTTGAATTTCCATTGGGGCATGAACACTGAAGCTTTCTTT.

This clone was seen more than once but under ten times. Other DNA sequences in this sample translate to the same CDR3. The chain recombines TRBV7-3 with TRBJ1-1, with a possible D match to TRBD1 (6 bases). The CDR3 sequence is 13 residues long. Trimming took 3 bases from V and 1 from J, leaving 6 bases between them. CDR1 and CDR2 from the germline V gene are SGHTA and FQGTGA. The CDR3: CASSLTGNTEAFF. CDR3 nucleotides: TGTGCCAGCAGCTTGACAGGGAACACTGAAGCTTTCTTT. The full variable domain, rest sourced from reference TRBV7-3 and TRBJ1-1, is GAGVSQTPSNKVTEKGKYVELRCDPISGHTALYWYRQSLGQGPEFLIYFQGTGAADDSGLPNDRFFAVRPEGSVSTLKIQRTERGDSAVYLCASSLTGNTEAFFGQGTRLTVV.

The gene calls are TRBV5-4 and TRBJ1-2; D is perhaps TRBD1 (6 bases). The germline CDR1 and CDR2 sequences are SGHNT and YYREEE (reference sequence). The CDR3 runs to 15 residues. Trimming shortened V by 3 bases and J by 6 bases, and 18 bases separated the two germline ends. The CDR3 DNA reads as TGTGCCAGCAGCTCTCCACAGGGCCCAGGGCATGGCTACACCTTC. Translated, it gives CASSSPQGPGHGYTF.

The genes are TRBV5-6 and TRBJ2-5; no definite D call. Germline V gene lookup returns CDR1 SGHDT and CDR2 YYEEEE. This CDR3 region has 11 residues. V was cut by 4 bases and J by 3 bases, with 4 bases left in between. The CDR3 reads CASSVEETQYF. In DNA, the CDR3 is TGTGCCAGCAGCGTAGAAGAGACCCAGTACTTC.

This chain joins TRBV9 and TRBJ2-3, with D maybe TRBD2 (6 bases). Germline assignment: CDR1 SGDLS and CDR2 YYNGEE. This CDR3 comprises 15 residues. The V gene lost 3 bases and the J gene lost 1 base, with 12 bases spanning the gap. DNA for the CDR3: TGTGCCAGCAGCGGGCGGGGACTTGGCACAGATACGCAGTATTTT. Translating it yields CASSGRGLGTDTQYF.

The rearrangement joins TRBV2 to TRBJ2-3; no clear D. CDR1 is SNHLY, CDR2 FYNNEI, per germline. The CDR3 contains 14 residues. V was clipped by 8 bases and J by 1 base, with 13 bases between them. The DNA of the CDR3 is TGTGCCAGCTCCTCCGCTAACCGCACAGATACGCAGTATTTT. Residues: CASSSANRTDTQYF.